This TCR beta chain was documented in a study of blood T cell repertoires in COVID-19. Whole-study context: Specimens from acute and convalescent COVID-19 originated in the United States, Italy and Spain. PBMCs, B-cell-depleted T cells, or T cells were the source of the cDNA or gDNA that made up the material.

J lost 5 bases, V lost 0 bases, and 7 bases had no gene match. The V gene's germline CDR1 is SGDLS and CDR2 YYNGEE. This CDR3 is built from 15 residues. This clone was counted once. Source study methods: The assay estimated nucleated cells by amplifying reference gene primers. Some clones are missing from TCRdb's copy, which holds only in-frame ones; the method was immunoSEQ multiplex PCR. The D gene and trimming were derived from the DNA, and the V and J assignments and clone size from that table. The sample lists about 120,000 clones; more than 90% were seen once. This clonotype was sampled from a man in his fifties with active COVID-19. The chain employs TRBV9 and TRBJ2-5; 7 nucleotides line up with TRBD1. Sequencing was carried out using peripheral blood. In nucleotides, the CDR3 is TGTGCCAGCAGCGTAGCGGACAGGTTGCGGGAGACCCAGTACTTC. Its translation is CASSVADRLRETQYF.